This T cell receptor (beta chain) stems from a study of blood T cell repertoires in COVID-19. Study in general: Acute-phase and convalescent COVID-19 samples originated in the United States, Italy and Spain. T cells, B-cell-depleted T cells, or PBMCs supplied cDNA or gDNA.

Original methodology: Estimates of nucleated cell counts were drawn from the amplification of reference gene primers. Some clones are missing from TCRdb's copy, which holds only in-frame ones; the method was immunoSEQ multiplex PCR. D and trimming come from the DNA, and the V and J calls and clone size come from that table. Of about 330,000 clones listed, more than 70% are singletons. CDR1 and CDR2 (germline): SGDLS, YYNGEE. The CDR3 totals 17 residues. V trimming: 3 bases; J trimming: 4 bases; junction bases outside the gene matches: 12. The sample comprised peripheral blood. The sequence was collected from a man aged 18 to 30 who had recovered from COVID-19. This chain joins TRBV9 and TRBJ2-1; the match to TRBD1 covers 8 bases. CDR3 in amino acids: CASSGRTGTGVYNEQFF. In DNA form, the CDR3 reads TGTGCCAGCAGCGGCCGTACCGGGACAGGTGTTTACAATGAGCAGTTCTTC.